This TCR beta chain was found in a study of control samples from healthy donors and cancer patients. This table comes from immunoSEQ multiplex PCR, and its TCRdb copy is limited to in-frame clones, with some not included. This table holds 90,000 to 100,000 clones, 79% found once. This CDR3 is 13 amino acids long. Germline V gene lookup returns CDR1 SGHDT and CDR2 YYEEEE. V trimming: 3 bases; J trimming: 8 bases; junction bases outside the gene matches: 1. The V gene is TRBV5-6, the J gene TRBJ2-1; 11 nucleotides match TRBD1. Sequenced sample: blood. The receptor comes from a woman in her thirties in good health. The CDR3 is CASSWDRGDEQFF. In DNA, the CDR3 is TGTGCCAGCAGCTGGGACAGGGGGGATGAGCAGTTCTTC.